Below are 10 T cell receptor beta chains sequenced from a single sample in a study of cytomegalovirus exposure and HLA in healthy donors (dated by TCRdb to the late 2010s). The library was built by means of the immunoSEQ multiplex PCR assay. For the multiplex PCR, a mixture combining 60 forward primers for TCR Vbeta segments and 13 reverse primers for TCR Jbeta segments was used. As stored in TCRdb, this immuneACCESS dataset retains in-frame rearrangements with V and J assigned. A fraction of the clones does not appear; measured against another copy, unresolved V genes explain less than half of the discrepancy, and the remainder lacks a known reason. Counted in this sample were 100,000 to 150,000 clones; about 10% of them appeared once. The leading ten clones occupy roughly 4.2% of the sample. Sequencing was performed on PBMCs. All receptors come from a young woman in good health and CMV-seropositive.

This chain joins TRBV2 and TRBJ1-1; a weak D match, TRBD1 (5 bases). Germline assignment: CDR1 SNHLY and CDR2 FYNNEI. Trimming stripped 3 bases from V and 5 bases from J, with 13 bases between. The length of the CDR3 is 14 residues. The CDR3, as DNA: TGTGCCAGCAGTGAGTCCCAGGGATGGACTGAAGCTTTCTTT. Amino acid sequence: CASSESQGWTEAFF.

As for this clone: At one end the junction does not follow the germline gene, possibly because of a read error. The chain joins TRBV19 to TRBJ1-1; 7 bases fit TRBD1. Germline lookup yields CDR1 LNHDA and CDR2 SQIVND (reference sequence). CDR3 length: 14 amino acids. The CDR3 DNA reads TGTGCCAGTAGCATAGGACAGGCGAACACTGAAGCTTTCTTT. Protein product: CASSIGQANTEAFF.

The chain employs TRBV10-2 and TRBJ1-1; D is ambiguous. The CDR3 totals 13 residues. Trimming cost V 6 bases and J 0 bases, with 8 bases left between them. CDR1 and CDR2 (germline): WSHSY, SAAADI. This CDR3 reads CASSSYMNTEAFF. In DNA, the CDR3 is TGCGCCAGCAGCAGTTACATGAACACTGAAGCTTTCTTT.

The chain carries TRBV7-9 and TRBJ2-1; 7 positions match TRBD2. J lost 12 bases, V lost 5 bases, and 10 bases had no gene match. The CDR3 has 13 residues. Germline CDR1 is SEHNR and CDR2 is FQNEAQ (reference sequence). DNA of the CDR3: TGTGCCAGCAGCCTACCGACTAGCTATTGGCAGTTCTTC. As protein: CASSLPTSYWQFF.

The rearrangement uses TRBV7-9 and TRBJ1-2, with TRBD1 matching 8 bases. CDR1 SEHNR and CDR2 FQNEAQ come from the germline V gene (reference sequence). The CDR3 loop spans 14 amino acids. V shed 5 bases and J 6 bases; nucleotides not matched to a gene: 8. CDR3 DNA: TGTGCCAGCAGCCTTACAGGGGGTGGTGATGGCTACACCTTC. Amino acids: CASSLTGGGDGYTF. Full variable domain (missing parts from reference TRBV7-9 and TRBJ1-2): DTGVSQNPRHKITKRGQNVTFRCDPISEHNRLYWYRQTLGQGPEFLTYFQNEAQLEKSRLLSDRFSAERPKGSFSTLEIQRTEQGDSAMYLCASSLTGGGDGYTFGSGTRLTVV.

This clone was detected only a few times. The rearrangement uses TRBV6-5 and TRBJ2-2; TRBD1 is a possible D gene (6 bases). V was shortened by 6 bases and J by 1 base, with 12 bases between the two germline ends. This CDR3 region has 15 residues. Per germline, CDR1 MNHEY and CDR2 SVGAGI. The DNA for the CDR3 is TGTGCCAGCAGCAGCCGGGACAAGAACACCGGGGAGCTGTTTTTT. This translates into CASSSRDKNTGELFF.

This chain connects TRBV19 to TRBJ1-1, with D tentatively TRBD1 (5 bases). Germline CDR1 reads LNHDA; CDR2 reads SQIVND (reference sequence). Trimming removed 7 bases from V and 0 bases from J, with 18 bases in between. CDR3 size: 16 residues. The CDR3 DNA follows: TGTGCCAGTATCACCAGGGTAGGGTACATGAACACTGAAGCTTTCTTT. Translated: CASITRVGYMNTEAFF. Complete variable domain (other parts from reference TRBV19 and TRBJ1-1): DGGITQSPKYLFRKEGQNVTLSCEQNLNHDAMYWYRQDPGQGLRLIYYSQIVNDFQKGDIAEGYSVSREKKESFPLTVTSAQKNPTAFYLCASITRVGYMNTEAFFGQGTRLTVV.

The rearrangement joins TRBV9 to TRBJ2-7, with 8 bases matching TRBD1. CDR1 and CDR2 (germline): SGDLS, YYNGEE. The CDR3 totals 15 residues. The junction had 10 bases not matched to a gene; V was cut back by 5 bases and J by 3 bases. The chain's CDR3 is CASSRNAGTGYEQYF. CDR3 DNA sequence: TGTGCCAGCAGTAGGAACGCCGGGACAGGCTACGAGCAGTACTTC.

This chain uses TRBV4-1 with TRBJ1-2; D is undetermined. Trimming took 1 base from V and 6 from J, leaving 18 bases between them. Germline V CDR1 and CDR2: MGHRA, YSYEKL. The CDR3 covers 16 residues. The CDR3 coding sequence is TGCGCCAGCAGCCAAGGTCCCGGGAACTCGAACAATGGCTACACCTTC. Translation gives CASSQGPGNSNNGYTF.

The CDR3 bases are TGTGCCTGGACGGGACTAGCGGCAGATACGCAGTATTTT. Translated: CAWTGLAADTQYF. The V gene is TRBV30, the J gene TRBJ2-3; the match to TRBD2 covers 11 bases. With V trimmed by 4 bases and J by 4 bases, 1 base remained unmatched. The germline V gene encodes CDR1 GTSNPN and CDR2 SVGIG (reference sequence). This CDR3 is 13 amino acids long.